What follows are 9 T cell receptor beta chains derived from one specimen sequenced in a study of identical twins. One entry per CDR3 protein results from TCRdb running MiXCR on the 5' RACE reads. The sample lists about 530,000 distinct CDR3 sequences, about a fifth occurring once. The data were also submitted as part of a second study, on yellow fever vaccine responses in identical twins.

The sample consisted of CD4+ T cells sorted from blood. All receptors come from a woman under 30 in good health.

V usage is TRBV27 and J usage is TRBJ2-3; 7 bases line up with TRBD2. Per germline, CDR1 MNHEY and CDR2 SMNVEV (reference sequence). Unmatched junction bases numbered 9, after V lost 6 bases and J lost 0 bases. CDR3 length equals 16 residues. CDR3 amino acids: CASRLLGGSSTDTQYF. The CDR3 region has the DNA TGTGCCAGCAGACTTTTGGGAGGGAGTAGCACAGATACGCAGTATTTT.

This chain links TRBV18 with TRBJ2-5; 8 bases match TRBD1. V was pared by 2 bases and J by 6 bases, with 5 bases of the junction left unmatched. There are 14 residues in the CDR3. Germline CDR1 is KGHSH and CDR2 is LQKENI. In DNA form, the CDR3 reads TGTGCCAGCTCACCAAAGCAGGGGGCCCAGACCCAGTACTTC. This sequence encodes CASSPKQGAQTQYF.

The chain is built from TRBV5-1 and TRBJ1-4; weak D call: TRBD1 (5 bases). There are 15 residues in the CDR3. Trimming left V 6 bases short and J 0 bases short, with 12 bases between. CDR1 and CDR2 from the germline V gene are SGHRS and YFSETQ. This CDR3 reads CASTLGGATNEKLFF. The CDR3, as DNA: TGCGCCAGCACCCTCGGGGGGGCAACTAATGAAAAACTGTTTTTT.

This clonotype was found a few times. The V call is TRBV12-3 or TRBV12-4, the J call TRBJ1-3; a possible D gene is TRBD1 (5 bases). This CDR3 has 14 amino acids. The V gene lost 3 bases and the J gene lost 1 base, with 7 bases spanning the gap. The CDR3 DNA reads as TGTGCCAGCAGTTTTGGGACGTCTGGAAACACCATATATTTT. Protein: CASSFGTSGNTIYF.

The J gene is TRBJ2-1, the V gene TRBV12-3 or TRBV12-4; D gene unclear. The CDR3 is made up of 11 amino acids. Trimming took 4 bases from V and 8 from J, leaving 6 bases between them. The CDR3 loop is CASSSMDEQFF. CDR3 nucleotides: TGTGCCAGCAGTTCCATGGATGAGCAGTTCTTC.

This rearrangement joins TRBV6-1 to TRBJ2-4; 10 bases align to TRBD2. The CDR3 has 16 residues. Germline V gives CDR1 MNHNS, CDR2 SASEGT. Trimming at V came to 11 bases and at J to 0 bases, leaving 10 bases not matched to a gene. The chain's CDR3 is CALGLAGALAKNIQYF. The DNA of the CDR3 is TGTGCCCTTGGGCTAGCGGGAGCACTAGCCAAAAACATTCAGTACTTC.

The chain recombines TRBV20-1 with TRBJ2-7, with no clear D. The CDR3 is 13 residues long. With 3 bases removed from V and 3 bases from J, the gap between germline ends came to 12 bases. Germline-derived CDR1 and CDR2 are DFQATT and SNEGSKA (reference sequence). CDR3 loop: CSASSGLDYEQYF. CDR3 DNA: TGCAGTGCTAGCAGTGGGCTAGACTACGAGCAGTACTTC.

The chain has TRBV12-3 or TRBV12-4 and TRBJ2-7; 7 bases map to TRBD1. V was clipped by 8 bases and J by 1 base; unmatched bases: 8. The CDR3 extends over 14 amino acids. CDR3 sequence: CASARSRGSYEQYF. The CDR3 bases are TGTGCCAGCGCCCGCAGCAGGGGGTCCTACGAGCAGTACTTC.

The chain uses TRBV28 and TRBJ1-5; 8 bases are a match to TRBD1. Germline V CDR1 and CDR2: MDHEN, SYDVKM. With 6 bases clipped from V and 6 bases from J, the junction kept 13 bases outside the gene matches. There are 16 residues in the CDR3. CDR3: CASSQGAGPGGQPQHF. The DNA for the CDR3 is TGTGCCAGCAGCCAGGGGGCAGGGCCAGGCGGTCAGCCCCAGCATTTT.